Listed below are T cell receptor beta chains from one sample, sequenced in a study of blood T cell repertoires in COVID-19. TCRdb's copy holds only in-frame clones and misses some; the assay was immunoSEQ multiplex PCR. The sample contains roughly 440,000 clones, around 88% of which appear only once. Material: peripheral blood. These TCRs come from a woman aged 45-59 years with COVID-19, enrolled during active disease. Both conserved end residues are part of each CDR3.

V	CDR3
TRBV10-3	CAISESNSGNTIYF
TRBV7-2	CASSLVMERQGNGYTF
TRBV11-2	CASSLGTSSYEQYF
TRBV6-5	CASSTGGANYGYTF
TRBV5-6	CASSLDRGWNYGYTF
TRBV4-1	CASSQGTGGLTEAFF
TRBV5-1	CASSLGQGTHEQYF
TRBV30	CAWKLTGGYTGELFF
TRBV19	CASSIVPGQYNEQFF
TRBV12-3/TRBV12-4	CASSLFSRGEAFF
TRBV7-8	CASSSRASSGANVLTF
TRBV27	CASSWQGFTDTQYF
TRBV5-6	CASRSVGGSTGGYTF
TRBV3-1/TRBV3-2	CASSRTDRNTEAFF
TRBV6-1	CASSEVGGLSGNTIYF
TRBV7-8	CASSPWTGGEGETQYF
TRBV5-1	CASSNSAGENTGELFF
TRBV6-2/TRBV6-3	CASSYSDRETEKLFF
TRBV13	CASNPRQSSSGANVLTF
TRBV6-2/TRBV6-3	CASSYSIGGRDTQYF
TRBV5-1	CASSLARGGGTEAFF
TRBV11-2	CASSPVQLSGYGYTF
TRBV19	CASTTGTGVLYGYTF
TRBV5-1	CASDEDRGGTDTQYF
TRBV6-5	CASSPFFSSYEQYF
TRBV28	CATLAGGATEAFF
TRBV2	CASSGTGGNQPQHF
TRBV4-2	CASSQGEVANYGYTF
TRBV29-1	CSAALDRWGTDTQYF
TRBV10-2	CASSELAGGQETQYF
TRBV18	CASRRGRGNTEAFF
TRBV2	CASRDRENQPQHF
TRBV6-6	CASRPLDRRDYNEQFF
TRBV6-5	CASSYKGGNEKLFF
TRBV3-1/TRBV3-2	CASSQRTPGELFF
TRBV5-1	CASNTGVRTSGANVLTF
TRBV5-5	CASSLWGQGNIQYF
TRBV11-2	CASSSIRGGERGYTF
TRBV11-1	CASSLGRETQYF
TRBV14	CASSPSHYEQYF